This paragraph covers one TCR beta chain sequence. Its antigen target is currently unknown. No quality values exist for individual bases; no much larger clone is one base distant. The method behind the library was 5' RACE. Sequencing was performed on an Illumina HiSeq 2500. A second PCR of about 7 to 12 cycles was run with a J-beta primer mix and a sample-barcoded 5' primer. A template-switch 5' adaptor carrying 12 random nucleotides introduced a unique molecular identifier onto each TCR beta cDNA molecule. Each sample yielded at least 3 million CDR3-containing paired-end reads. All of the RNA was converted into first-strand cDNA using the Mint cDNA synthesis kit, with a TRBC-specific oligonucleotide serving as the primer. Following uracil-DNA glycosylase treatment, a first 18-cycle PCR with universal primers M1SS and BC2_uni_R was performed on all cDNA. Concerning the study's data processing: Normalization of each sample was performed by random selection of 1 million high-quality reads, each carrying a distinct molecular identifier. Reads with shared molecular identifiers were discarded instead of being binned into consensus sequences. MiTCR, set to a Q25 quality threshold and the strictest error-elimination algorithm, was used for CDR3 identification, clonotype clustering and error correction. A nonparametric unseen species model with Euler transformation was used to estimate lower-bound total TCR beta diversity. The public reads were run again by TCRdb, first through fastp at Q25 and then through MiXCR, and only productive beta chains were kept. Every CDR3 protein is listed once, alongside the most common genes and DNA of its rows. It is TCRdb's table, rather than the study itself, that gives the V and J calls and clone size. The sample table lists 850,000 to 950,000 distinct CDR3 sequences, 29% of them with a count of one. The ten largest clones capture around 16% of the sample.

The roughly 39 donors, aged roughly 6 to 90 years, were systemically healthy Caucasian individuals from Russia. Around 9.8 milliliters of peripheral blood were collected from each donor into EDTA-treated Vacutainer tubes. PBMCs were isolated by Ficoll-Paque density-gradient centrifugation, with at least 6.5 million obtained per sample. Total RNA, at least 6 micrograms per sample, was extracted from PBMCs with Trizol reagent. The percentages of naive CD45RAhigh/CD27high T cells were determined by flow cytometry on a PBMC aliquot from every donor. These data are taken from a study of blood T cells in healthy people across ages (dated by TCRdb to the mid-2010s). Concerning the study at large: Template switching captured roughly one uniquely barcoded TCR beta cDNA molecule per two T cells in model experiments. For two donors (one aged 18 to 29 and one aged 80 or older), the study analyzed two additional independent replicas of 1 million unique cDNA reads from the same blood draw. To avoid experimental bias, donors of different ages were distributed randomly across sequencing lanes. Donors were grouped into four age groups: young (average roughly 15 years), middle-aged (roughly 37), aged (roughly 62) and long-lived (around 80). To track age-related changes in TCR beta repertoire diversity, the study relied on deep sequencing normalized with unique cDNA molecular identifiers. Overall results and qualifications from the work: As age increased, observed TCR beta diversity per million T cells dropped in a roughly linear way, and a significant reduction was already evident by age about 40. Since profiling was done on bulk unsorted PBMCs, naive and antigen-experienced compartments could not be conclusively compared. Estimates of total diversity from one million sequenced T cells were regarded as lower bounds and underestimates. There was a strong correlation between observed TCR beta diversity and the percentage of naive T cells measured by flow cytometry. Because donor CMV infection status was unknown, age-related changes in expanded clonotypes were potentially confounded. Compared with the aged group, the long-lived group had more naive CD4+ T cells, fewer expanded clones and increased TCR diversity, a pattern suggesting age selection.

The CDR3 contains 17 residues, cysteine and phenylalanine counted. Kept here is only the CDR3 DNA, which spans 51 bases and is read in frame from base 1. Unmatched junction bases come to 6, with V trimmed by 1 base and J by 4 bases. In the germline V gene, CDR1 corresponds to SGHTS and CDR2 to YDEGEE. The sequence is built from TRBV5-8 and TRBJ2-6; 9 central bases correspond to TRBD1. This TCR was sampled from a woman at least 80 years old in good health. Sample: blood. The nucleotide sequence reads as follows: TGTGCCAGCAGCTTGTGGGGACAGGGAACCGGGGCCAACGTCCTGACTTTC. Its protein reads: CASSLWGQGTGANVLTF.